Below are 29 T cell receptor beta chains sequenced from a single sample in a study of blood T cell repertoires in COVID-19. TCRdb's table, derived via immunoSEQ multiplex PCR, lists solely in-frame clones and lacks some. The sample contains about 140,000 clones, around 86% of which appear only once. Sequencing was done on a sample of peripheral blood. The receptors stem from a human donor in a cohort sampled during active COVID-19.

Turning to this clone: At one boundary the junction diverges from the germline segment, which might be a read error. The rearrangement uses TRBV7-7 and TRBJ2-2; D unclear. The CDR3 has 18 amino acids. Looked up from germline, CDR1 is SSHAT and CDR2 is FNYEAQ (reference sequence). In DNA, the CDR3 is TGTGCTAGCAGCCCCCCGAGTACCCTCACTTCGAACACCGGGGAGCTGTTTTTT. Its translation: CASSPPSTLTSNTGELFF.

The chain carries TRBV5-8 and TRBJ1-2; a possible D gene is TRBD1 (5 bases). The CDR3 consists of 15 residues. V was trimmed by 4 bases and J by 3 bases, leaving 16 bases between them. Germline-derived CDR1 and CDR2 are SGHTS and YDEGEE. Written as DNA, the CDR3 is TGTGCCAGCAGCGAGCGCCAGGGAGGATACTATGGCTACACCTTC. This translates into CASSERQGGYYGYTF.

In DNA, the CDR3 is TGCAGCGCTGGGACTAGTCCCTCCTACGAGCAGTACTTC. Its protein product is CSAGTSPSYEQYF. V gene TRBV29-1 combines with J gene TRBJ2-7; TRBD2 agrees at 8 bases. The CDR3 totals 13 residues. The germline CDR1 and CDR2 sequences are SQVTM and ANQGSEA. V shed 7 bases and J 0 bases; nucleotides not matched to a gene: 5.

This clone was seen only once. The rearrangement joins TRBV11-2 to TRBJ2-1, with D possibly TRBD2 on 6 matching bases. The V gene lost 7 bases and the J gene lost 6 bases, with 25 bases spanning the gap. In germline, CDR1 is SGHAT, CDR2 FQNNGV. The length of the CDR3 is 17 residues. The CDR3 reads CASNRGLRVKVGNEQFF. CDR3 DNA: TGTGCCAGCAACCGGGGACTTCGGGTAAAAGTGGGCAATGAGCAGTTCTTC.

The rearrangement uses TRBV7-3 and TRBJ2-1; D perhaps matches TRBD1 (6 bases). With 2 bases removed from V and 4 bases from J, the gap between germline ends came to 15 bases. The CDR3 totals 16 residues. Looked up from germline, CDR1 is SGHTA and CDR2 is FQGTGA. CDR3 in DNA: TGTGCCAGCAGCTTACGCCGGGACACTTCTTACAATGAGCAGTTCTTC. Residues: CASSLRRDTSYNEQFF.

The rearrangement uses TRBV9 and TRBJ1-2; D unclear. CDR3 length: 16 residues. V was cut by 4 bases and J by 3 bases, with 19 bases left in between. Germline V lookup: CDR1 SGDLS, CDR2 YYNGEE. As DNA, the CDR3 is TGTGCCAGCAGCTTCGGACTTTCCGGGCCCGACTATGGCTACACCTTC. Protein: CASSFGLSGPDYGYTF.

In the case of this clone: In this CDR3 the conserved last residue, phenylalanine or tryptophan, is missing, so a read error is likely. No DNA is shown, since the ends of the CDR3 on it are uncertain; the CDR3 is the one TCRdb lists. V usage is TRBV10-3 and J usage is TRBJ2-6; the table's D call, TRBD1, has no DNA check behind it. Per germline, CDR1 ENHRY and CDR2 SYGVKD. The CDR3 region is 10 residues in length, termini included. CDR3 sequence: CAGDSGTALS.

The chain employs TRBV6-2 or TRBV6-3 and TRBJ2-7, with D tentatively TRBD1 (6 bases). The CDR3 loop spans 21 amino acids. V was shortened by 0 bases and J by 0 bases, with 27 bases between the two germline ends. Per the germline V gene, CDR1 is MNHEY and CDR2 is SVGEGT. The CDR3: CASSYSRPRQGTPRSSYEQYF. CDR3 coding DNA: TGTGCCAGCAGTTACTCGCGGCCAAGGCAGGGGACCCCCCGGAGCTCCTACGAGCAGTACTTC.

The gene calls are TRBV28 and TRBJ2-7, with D possibly matching TRBD2 (6 bases). V lost 4 bases to trimming and J lost 3 bases, with 19 bases between them. The length of the CDR3 is 16 residues. Germline CDR1 is MDHEN and CDR2 is SYDVKM. The CDR3 DNA reads as TGTGCCAGCAGTTCGAGACTAGGAATAAAGGTCTACGAGCAGTACTTC. This codes for CASSSRLGIKVYEQYF.

The rearrangement uses TRBV28 and TRBJ2-2, with a possible D match to TRBD2 (6 bases). Trimming took off 3 bases at V and 2 bases at J, with 10 bases between the two ends. Germline V CDR1 and CDR2: MDHEN, SYDVKM. This CDR3 contains 15 residues. The CDR3, as DNA: TGTGCCAGCAGTTTGCCGCGGGGAAACACCGGGGAGCTGTTTTTT. As protein: CASSLPRGNTGELFF.

The chain recombines TRBV7-2 with TRBJ1-3; 8 bases align to TRBD1. Per the germline V gene, CDR1 is SGHTA and CDR2 is FQGNSA. The V segment lost 1 base and the J segment 4 bases; nucleotides outside the gene matches: 9. The CDR3 contains 17 residues. CDR3 in DNA: TGTGCCAGCAGCTTAGTACCAGGGGGCCCATACGGAAACACCATATATTTT. It specifies CASSLVPGGPYGNTIYF.

This clone has a single count. J is TRBJ2-2 and V is TRBV7-3; 7 bases map to TRBD2. The V gene's germline CDR1 is SGHTA and CDR2 FQGTGA. The V segment lost 3 bases and the J segment 7 bases; nucleotides outside the gene matches: 5. The CDR3 length is 14 residues. The CDR3 DNA reads TGTGCCAGCAGCTTCGGCGGGAGTGGCGGGGAGCTGTTTTTT. This translates into CASSFGGSGGELFF. Based on the CDR3 plus reference TRBV7-3 and TRBJ2-2, the full variable domain is GAGVSQTPSNKVTEKGKYVELRCDPISGHTALYWYRQSLGQGPEFLIYFQGTGAADDSGLPNDRFFAVRPEGSVSTLKIQRTERGDSAVYLCASSFGGSGGELFFGEGSRLTVL.

The chain couples TRBV5-1 to TRBJ2-5; TRBD2 matches at 9 bases. The CDR3 runs to 14 residues. Germline V lookup: CDR1 SGHRS, CDR2 YFSETQ. The V segment lost 0 bases and the J segment 4 bases; nucleotides outside the gene matches: 1. The CDR3 DNA is TGCGCCAGCAGCTTGGGTAGCGGGAGAGAGACCCAGTACTTC. It is translated as CASSLGSGRETQYF.

The rearrangement links TRBV14 to TRBJ2-5; a possible D gene is TRBD2 (6 bases). Between the trimmed V and J ends, which lost 0 bases and 5 bases, there was a span of 22 bases. This CDR3 comprises 18 residues. CDR1 and CDR2 from the germline V gene are SGHDN and FVKESK. The CDR3 region is CASSQDRGTTPLGETQYF. CDR3 DNA sequence: TGTGCCAGCAGCCAAGACCGGGGGACGACGCCCCTGGGGGAGACCCAGTACTTC.

The CDR3 loop is CASTPRTGWQTQYF. The CDR3 nucleotides are TGTGCCAGCACCCCTAGGACAGGGTGGCAGACCCAGTACTTC. This sequence joins TRBV7-2 and TRBJ2-5; 8 bases match TRBD1. The V segment lost 7 bases and the J segment 6 bases; nucleotides outside the gene matches: 10. Germline values: CDR1 SGHTA, CDR2 FQGNSA. The CDR3 has 14 residues.

The chain recombines TRBV7-2 with TRBJ2-3; D remains ambiguous. The germline CDR1 and CDR2 sequences are SGHTA and FQGNSA. The CDR3 is made up of 12 amino acids. V lost 5 bases, J lost 6 bases, and 9 bases lay in between. The CDR3 loop is CASSPLADTQYF. DNA of the CDR3: TGTGCCAGCAGCCCCCTCGCGGATACGCAGTATTTT.

The J gene is TRBJ2-1, the V gene TRBV27, with TRBD1 matching over 8 bases. This CDR3 contains 16 residues. Losses at the gene ends were 4 bases for V and 7 bases for J; bases not matched to a gene: 12. Germline V CDR1 and CDR2: MNHEY, SMNVEV (reference sequence). CDR3 in amino acids: CASSSRRTGYWNEQFF. The CDR3 bases are TGTGCCAGCAGTTCCCGGAGGACAGGGTACTGGAATGAGCAGTTCTTC.

The chain combines TRBV6-5 with TRBJ2-7; possible D gene TRBD2, 6 bases. V shed 0 bases and J shed 2 bases, with 14 bases lying between them. This CDR3 is 16 amino acids long. Germline-derived CDR1 and CDR2 are MNHEY and SVGAGI. Here the CDR3 DNA reads TGTGCCAGCAGTTACTCTAACCGGGGGTATACCTACGAGCAGTACTTC. Protein product: CASSYSNRGYTYEQYF.

The chain is built from TRBV14 and TRBJ2-7; 13 bases are shared with TRBD2. The CDR3 runs 19 residues. In germline, CDR1 is SGHDN, CDR2 FVKESK. Trimming cost V 0 bases and J 5 bases; bases outside gene matches: 13. The chain's CDR3 is CASSQDKSGLAGVDDEQYF. DNA of the CDR3: TGTGCCAGCAGCCAAGATAAATCCGGACTAGCGGGAGTAGACGACGAGCAGTACTTC.

In DNA, the CDR3 is TGTGCCAGCAGCCCGACGGGGGGGTTCTCTGGAAACACCATATATTTT. Residues: CASSPTGGFSGNTIYF. The rearrangement uses TRBV7-3 and TRBJ1-3; D might be TRBD1 (5 bases). CDR3 size: 16 residues. V lost 5 bases to trimming and J lost 0 bases, with 14 bases between them. Germline V lookup: CDR1 SGHTA, CDR2 FQGTGA.

This chain joins TRBV7-8 and TRBJ2-1, with TRBD2 matching 7 bases. J gave up 9 bases and V 5 bases, and 7 bases lay outside the gene matches. The CDR3 has 13 residues. Germline CDR1 SGHVS, CDR2 FQNEAQ. The CDR3 reads CASSPRPGGEQFF. In DNA form, the CDR3 reads TGTGCCAGCAGCCCAAGACCGGGGGGTGAGCAGTTCTTC.

Only a few counts were recorded for this clone. The V gene is TRBV7-3, the J gene TRBJ2-7; TRBD2 aligns across 7 bases. V was pared by 1 base and J by 5 bases, with 8 bases of the junction left unmatched. CDR1 and CDR2 (germline): SGHTA, FQGTGA. The CDR3 length is 15 residues. The CDR3 sequence: CASSLRGGERDEQYF. In nucleotides, the CDR3 is TGTGCCAGCAGCTTAAGGGGAGGGGAGAGGGACGAGCAGTACTTC.

J is TRBJ2-7 and V is TRBV18, with D possibly being TRBD2 (5 bases). The germline V and J ends were trimmed by 0 bases and 1 base, with 7 bases remaining between them. The germline CDR1 and CDR2 sequences are KGHSH and LQKENI. The length of the CDR3 is 14 residues. CDR3 in amino acids: CASSPPSGSYEQYF. CDR3 sequence (DNA): TGTGCCAGCTCACCACCGAGCGGTTCCTACGAGCAGTACTTC.

This clone has only a few counts. The chain links TRBV7-3 to TRBJ2-2, with TRBD2 matching 10 bases. This CDR3 has 15 amino acids. V gave up 6 bases and J gave up 8 bases; unmatched junction bases: 9. In germline, CDR1 is SGHTA, CDR2 FQGTGA. The DNA of the CDR3 is TGTGCCAGCAGAGATTTAGCGGGAGGAACGGGGGAGCTGTTTTTT. Protein product: CASRDLAGGTGELFF.

The gene calls are TRBV12-3 or TRBV12-4 and TRBJ1-1; D is unresolved. V lost 4 bases, J lost 5 bases, and 11 bases lay in between. The CDR3 spans 13 residues. CDR3 amino acids: CASSSAGWTEAFF. DNA for the CDR3: TGTGCCAGCAGTTCTGCGGGGTGGACTGAAGCTTTCTTT.

Worth noting for this clone: The sample holds other DNA sequences that translate to the same CDR3. The chain joins TRBV27 to TRBJ2-7; 10 nucleotides align to TRBD1. The CDR3 is made up of 14 amino acids. With 6 bases clipped from V and 1 base from J, the junction kept 3 bases outside the gene matches. Germline assignment: CDR1 MNHEY and CDR2 SMNVEV (reference sequence). CDR3 in amino acids: CASSSDRGSYEQYF. For the CDR3, the DNA is TGTGCCAGCAGCTCGGACAGGGGGTCCTACGAGCAGTACTTC.

V usage is TRBV9 and J usage is TRBJ2-4, with TRBD2 identical over 7 bases. The V gene's germline CDR1 is SGDLS and CDR2 YYNGEE. CDR3 size: 14 residues. V trimming: 3 bases; J trimming: 5 bases; junction bases outside the gene matches: 5. CDR3 nucleotide sequence: TGTGCCAGCAGCGATGGGAGGGGCCAAAACATTCAGTACTTC. Protein sequence: CASSDGRGQNIQYF.

This chain connects TRBV7-2 to TRBJ2-1; 7 positions match TRBD2. The CDR3 has 17 residues. V shed 5 bases and J 5 bases; nucleotides not matched to a gene: 15. In germline, CDR1 is SGHTA, CDR2 FQGNSA. The CDR3 DNA follows: TGTGCCAGCAGCAGATTACGTGGGCGGGAGAAACACAATGAGCAGTTCTTC. Its protein is CASSRLRGREKHNEQFF.

DNA of the CDR3: TGTGCCAGCAGCGGCCTATTGGGGCGGGAGGACTGGAAAGAGCAGTTCTTC. Translated: CASSGLLGREDWKEQFF. V is TRBV7-9 and J is TRBJ2-1; 8 bases fit TRBD2. Germline-derived CDR1 and CDR2 are SEHNR and FQNEAQ (reference sequence). The CDR3 has 17 residues. V shed 5 bases and J 10 bases; nucleotides not matched to a gene: 19.